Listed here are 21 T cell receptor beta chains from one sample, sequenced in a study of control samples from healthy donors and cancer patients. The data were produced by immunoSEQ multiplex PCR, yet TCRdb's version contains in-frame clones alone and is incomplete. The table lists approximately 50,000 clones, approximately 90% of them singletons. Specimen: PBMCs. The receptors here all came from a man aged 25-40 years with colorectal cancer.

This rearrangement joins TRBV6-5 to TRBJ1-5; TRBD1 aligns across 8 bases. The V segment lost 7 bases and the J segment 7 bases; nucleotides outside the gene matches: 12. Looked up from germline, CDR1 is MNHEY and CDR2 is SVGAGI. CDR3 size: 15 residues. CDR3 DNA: TGTGCCAGCACCACCTCCGGGACAGGTTTCCAGCCCCAGCATTTT. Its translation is CASTTSGTGFQPQHF.

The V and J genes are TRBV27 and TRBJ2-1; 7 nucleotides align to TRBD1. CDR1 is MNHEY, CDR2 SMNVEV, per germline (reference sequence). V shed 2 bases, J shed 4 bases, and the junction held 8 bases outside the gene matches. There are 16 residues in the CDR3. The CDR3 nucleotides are TGTGCCAGCAGTTTAATTCAGGGACAGCCGTACAATGAGCAGTTCTTC. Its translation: CASSLIQGQPYNEQFF.

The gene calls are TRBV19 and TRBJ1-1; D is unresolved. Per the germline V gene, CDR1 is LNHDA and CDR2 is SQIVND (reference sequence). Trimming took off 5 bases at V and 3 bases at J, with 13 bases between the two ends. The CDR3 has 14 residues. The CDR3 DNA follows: TGTGCCAGTAGTCGCATCGGGGTGGACACTGAAGCTTTCTTT. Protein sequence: CASSRIGVDTEAFF.

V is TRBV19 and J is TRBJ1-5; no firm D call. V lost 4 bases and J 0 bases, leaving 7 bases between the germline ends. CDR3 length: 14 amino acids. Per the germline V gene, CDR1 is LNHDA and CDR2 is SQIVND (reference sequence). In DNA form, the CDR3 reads TGTGCCAGTAGTAGTGGCATTAGCAATCAGCCCCAGCATTTT. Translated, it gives CASSSGISNQPQHF.

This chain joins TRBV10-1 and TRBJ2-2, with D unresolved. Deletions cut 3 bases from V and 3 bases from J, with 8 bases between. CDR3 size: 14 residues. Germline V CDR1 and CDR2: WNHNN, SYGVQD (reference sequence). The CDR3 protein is CASSDGSYTGELFF. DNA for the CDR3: TGCGCCAGCAGTGATGGGTCTTACACCGGGGAGCTGTTTTTT.

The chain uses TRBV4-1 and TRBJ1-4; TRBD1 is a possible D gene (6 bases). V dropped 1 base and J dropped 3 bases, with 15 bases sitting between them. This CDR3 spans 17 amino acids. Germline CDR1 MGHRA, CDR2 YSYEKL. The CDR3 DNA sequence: TGCGCCAGCAGCCAAGCCCCCCTGACAGGCCCTAATGAAAAACTGTTTTTT. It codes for CASSQAPLTGPNEKLFF.

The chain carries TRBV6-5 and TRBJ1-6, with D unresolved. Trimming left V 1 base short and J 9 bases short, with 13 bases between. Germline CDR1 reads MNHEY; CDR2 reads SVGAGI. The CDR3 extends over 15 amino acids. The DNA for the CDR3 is TGTGCCAGCAGTTACTACCAGGTCGACGGTTCACCCCTCCACTTT. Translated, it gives CASSYYQVDGSPLHF.

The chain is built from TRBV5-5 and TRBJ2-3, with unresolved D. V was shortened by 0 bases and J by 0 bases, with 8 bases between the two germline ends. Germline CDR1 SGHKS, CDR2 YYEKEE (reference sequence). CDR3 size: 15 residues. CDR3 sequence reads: CASSLGYGSTDTQYF. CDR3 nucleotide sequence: TGTGCCAGCAGCTTGGGGTACGGTAGCACAGATACGCAGTATTTT.

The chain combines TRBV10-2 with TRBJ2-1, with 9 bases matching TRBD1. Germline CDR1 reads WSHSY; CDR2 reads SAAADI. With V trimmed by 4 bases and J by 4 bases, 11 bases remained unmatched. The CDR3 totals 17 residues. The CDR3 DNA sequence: TGCGCCAGCAGTGGGGGACGGACAGGGGCCCTATACAATGAGCAGTTCTTC. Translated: CASSGGRTGALYNEQFF.

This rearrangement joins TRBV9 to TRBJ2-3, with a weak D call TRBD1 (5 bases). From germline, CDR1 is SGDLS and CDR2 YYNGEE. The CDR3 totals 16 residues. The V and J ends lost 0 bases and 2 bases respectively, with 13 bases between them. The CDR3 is CASSVVGEPSTDTQYF. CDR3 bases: TGTGCCAGCAGCGTAGTAGGGGAACCCTCCACAGATACGCAGTATTTT.

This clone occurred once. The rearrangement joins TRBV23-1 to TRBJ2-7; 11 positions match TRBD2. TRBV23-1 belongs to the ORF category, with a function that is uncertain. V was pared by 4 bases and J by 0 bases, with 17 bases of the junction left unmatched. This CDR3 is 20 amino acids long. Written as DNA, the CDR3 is TGCGCCAGCAGTCCCTCTAGCGGGGGGCCTTCCCACTCTAGCTCCTACGAGCAGTACTTC. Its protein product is CASSPSSGGPSHSSSYEQYF.

The CDR3 DNA reads as TGTGCCAGCCAAAATAGGGAGGAGCGAGGGAATGAGCAGTTCTTC. Its protein is CASQNREERGNEQFF. The rearrangement links TRBV25-1 to TRBJ2-1; TRBD2 is a possible D gene (6 bases). This CDR3 spans 15 amino acids. CDR1 MGHDK and CDR2 SYGVNS come from the germline V gene. Trimming removed 8 bases at V and 7 bases at J, with 21 bases between.

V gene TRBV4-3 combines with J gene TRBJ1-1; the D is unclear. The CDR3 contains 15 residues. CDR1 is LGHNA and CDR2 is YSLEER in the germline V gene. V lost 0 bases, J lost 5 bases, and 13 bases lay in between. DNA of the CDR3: TGCGCCAGCAGCCAAGATAAGGCTGGATGGACTGAAGCTTTCTTT. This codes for CASSQDKAGWTEAFF.

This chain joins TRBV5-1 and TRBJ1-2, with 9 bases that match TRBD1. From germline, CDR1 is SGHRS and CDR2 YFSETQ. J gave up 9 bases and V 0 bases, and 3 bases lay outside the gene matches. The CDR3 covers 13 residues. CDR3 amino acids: CASSLAGQGSYTF. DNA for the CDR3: TGCGCCAGCAGCTTGGCCGGACAGGGGAGCTACACCTTC.

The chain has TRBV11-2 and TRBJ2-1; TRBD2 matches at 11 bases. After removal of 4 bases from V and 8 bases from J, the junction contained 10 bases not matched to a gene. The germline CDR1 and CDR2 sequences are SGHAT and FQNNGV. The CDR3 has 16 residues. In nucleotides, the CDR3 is TGTGCCAGCAGCTCTAACTTAGCGGGGGGGCTCGATGAGCAGTTCTTC. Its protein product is CASSSNLAGGLDEQFF.

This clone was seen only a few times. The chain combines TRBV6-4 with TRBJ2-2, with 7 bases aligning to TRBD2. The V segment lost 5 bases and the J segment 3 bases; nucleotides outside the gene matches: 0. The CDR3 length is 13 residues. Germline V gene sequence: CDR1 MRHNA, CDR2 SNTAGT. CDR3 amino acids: CASSSGDTGELFF. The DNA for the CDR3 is TGTGCCAGCAGTAGCGGGGACACCGGGGAGCTGTTTTTT.

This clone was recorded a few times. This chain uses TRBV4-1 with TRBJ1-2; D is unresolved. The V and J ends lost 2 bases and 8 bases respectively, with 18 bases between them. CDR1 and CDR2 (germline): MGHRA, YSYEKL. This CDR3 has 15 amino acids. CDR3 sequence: CASSQTQLSRGGYTF. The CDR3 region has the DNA TGCGCCAGCAGCCAAACGCAGCTCTCCCGCGGAGGCTACACCTTC.

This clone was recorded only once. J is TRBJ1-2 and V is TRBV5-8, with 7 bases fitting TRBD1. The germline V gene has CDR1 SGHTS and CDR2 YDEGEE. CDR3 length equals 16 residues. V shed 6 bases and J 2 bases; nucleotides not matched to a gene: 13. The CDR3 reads CASTPGWGQNNYGYTF. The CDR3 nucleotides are TGTGCCAGCACCCCAGGGTGGGGACAGAACAACTATGGCTACACCTTC. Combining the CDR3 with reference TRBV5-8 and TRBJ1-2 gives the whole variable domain EAGVTQSPTHLIKTRGQQATLRCSPISGHTSVYWYQQALGLGLQFLLWYDEGEERNRGNFPPRFSGRQFPNYSSELNVNALELEDSALYLCASTPGWGQNNYGYTFGSGTRLTVV.

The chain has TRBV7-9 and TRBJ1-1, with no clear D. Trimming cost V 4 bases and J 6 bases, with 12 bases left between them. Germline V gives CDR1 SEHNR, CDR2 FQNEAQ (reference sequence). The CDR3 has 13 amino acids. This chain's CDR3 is CASSYDPPPEAFF. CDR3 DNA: TGTGCCAGCAGCTACGACCCACCCCCTGAAGCTTTCTTT.

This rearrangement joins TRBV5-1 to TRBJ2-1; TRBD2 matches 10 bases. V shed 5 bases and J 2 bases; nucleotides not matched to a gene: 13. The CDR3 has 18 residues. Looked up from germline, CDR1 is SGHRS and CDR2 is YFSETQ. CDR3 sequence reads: CASSRSRAGGRPYNEQFF. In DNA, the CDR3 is TGCGCCAGCAGTCGTTCGAGAGCGGGGGGGCGGCCCTACAATGAGCAGTTCTTC.

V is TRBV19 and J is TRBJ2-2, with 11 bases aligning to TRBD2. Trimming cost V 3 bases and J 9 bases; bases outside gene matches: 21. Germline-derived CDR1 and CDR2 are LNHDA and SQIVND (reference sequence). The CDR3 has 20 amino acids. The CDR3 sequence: CASSIPTAEGGTSGDWELFF. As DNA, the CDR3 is TGTGCCAGTAGTATCCCTACAGCAGAAGGAGGGACTAGCGGTGACTGGGAGCTGTTTTTT.